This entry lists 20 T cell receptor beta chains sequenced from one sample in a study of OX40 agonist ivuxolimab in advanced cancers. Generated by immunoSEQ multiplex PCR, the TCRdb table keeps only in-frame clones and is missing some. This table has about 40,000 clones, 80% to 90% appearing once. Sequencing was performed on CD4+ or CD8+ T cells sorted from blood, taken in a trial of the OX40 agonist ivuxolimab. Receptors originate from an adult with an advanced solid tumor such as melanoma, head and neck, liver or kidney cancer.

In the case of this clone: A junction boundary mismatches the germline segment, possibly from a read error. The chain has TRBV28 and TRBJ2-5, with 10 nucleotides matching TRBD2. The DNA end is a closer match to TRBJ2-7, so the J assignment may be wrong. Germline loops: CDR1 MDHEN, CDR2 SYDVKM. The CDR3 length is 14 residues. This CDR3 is CASGLAGGRYEQYF. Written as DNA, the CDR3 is TGTGCCAGCGGTTTAGCGGGGGGTAGGTACGAGCAGTACTTC.

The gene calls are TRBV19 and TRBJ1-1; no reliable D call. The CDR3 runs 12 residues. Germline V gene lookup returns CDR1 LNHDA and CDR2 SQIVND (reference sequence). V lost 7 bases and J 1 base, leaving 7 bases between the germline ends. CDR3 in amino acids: CASNEANTEAFF. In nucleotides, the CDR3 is TGTGCCAGTAATGAGGCGAACACTGAAGCTTTCTTT.

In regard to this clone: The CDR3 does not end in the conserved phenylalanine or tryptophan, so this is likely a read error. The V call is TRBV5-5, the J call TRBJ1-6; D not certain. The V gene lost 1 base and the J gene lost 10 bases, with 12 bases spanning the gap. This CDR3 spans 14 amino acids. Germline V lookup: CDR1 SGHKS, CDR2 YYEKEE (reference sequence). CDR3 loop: CASSLTRGRSPLHL. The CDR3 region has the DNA TGTGCCAGCAGCTTGACGCGCGGTCGGTCACCCCTCCACCTT.

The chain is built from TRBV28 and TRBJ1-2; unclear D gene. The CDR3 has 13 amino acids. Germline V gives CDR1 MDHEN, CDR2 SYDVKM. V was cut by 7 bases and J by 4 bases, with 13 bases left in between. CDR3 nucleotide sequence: TGTGCCAGCAATAGAGTGGCAGGCTATGGCTACACCTTC. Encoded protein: CASNRVAGYGYTF.

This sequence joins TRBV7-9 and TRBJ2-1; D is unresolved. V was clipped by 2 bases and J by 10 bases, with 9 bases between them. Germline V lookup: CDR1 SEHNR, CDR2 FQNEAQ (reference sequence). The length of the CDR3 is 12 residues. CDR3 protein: CASSLTGIEQFF. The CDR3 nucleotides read TGTGCCAGCAGCTTAACTGGCATCGAGCAGTTCTTC.

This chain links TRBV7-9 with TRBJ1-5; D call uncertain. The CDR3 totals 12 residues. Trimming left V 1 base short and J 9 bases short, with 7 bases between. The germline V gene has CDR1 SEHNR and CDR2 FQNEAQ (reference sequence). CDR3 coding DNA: TGTGCCAGCAGCTTAGAGACGGGGCCCCAGCATTTT. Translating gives CASSLETGPQHF.

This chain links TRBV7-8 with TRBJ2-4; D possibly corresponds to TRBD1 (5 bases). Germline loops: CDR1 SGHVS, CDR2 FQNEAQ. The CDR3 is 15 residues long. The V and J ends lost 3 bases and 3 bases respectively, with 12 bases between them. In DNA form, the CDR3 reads TGTGCCAGCAGCTTGGCGTCCAGGGACAAAAACATTCAGTACTTC. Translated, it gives CASSLASRDKNIQYF.

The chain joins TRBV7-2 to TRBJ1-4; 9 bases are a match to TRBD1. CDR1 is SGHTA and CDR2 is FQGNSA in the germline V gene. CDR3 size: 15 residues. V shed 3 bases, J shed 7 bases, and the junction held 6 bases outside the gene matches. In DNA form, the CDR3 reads TGTGCCAGCAGCTTGGACAGGGGCCAAGGTGAAAAACTGTTTTTT. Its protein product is CASSLDRGQGEKLFF.

The CDR3 loop is CASTGGRINEKLFF. DNA of the CDR3: TGTGCCAGCACCGGGGGGCGAATTAATGAAAAACTGTTTTTT. The rearrangement links TRBV5-8 to TRBJ1-4; tentative D call: TRBD1 (6 bases). CDR3 length: 14 amino acids. CDR1 is SGHTS, CDR2 YDEGEE, per germline. Trimming pared 6 bases from V and 4 bases from J, leaving 13 bases between.

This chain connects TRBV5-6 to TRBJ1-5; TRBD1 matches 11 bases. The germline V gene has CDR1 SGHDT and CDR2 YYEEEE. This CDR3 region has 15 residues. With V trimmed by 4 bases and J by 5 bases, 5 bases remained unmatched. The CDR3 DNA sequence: TGTGCCAGCAGCCCTTGGACAGGGGGCGATCAGCCCCAGCATTTT. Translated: CASSPWTGGDQPQHF.

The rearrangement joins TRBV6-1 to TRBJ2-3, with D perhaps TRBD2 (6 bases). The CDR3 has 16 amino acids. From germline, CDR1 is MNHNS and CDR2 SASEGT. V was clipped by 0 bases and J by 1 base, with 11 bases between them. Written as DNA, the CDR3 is TGTGCCAGCAGTGAAGCAATGTGGGGGGGCACAGATACGCAGTATTTT. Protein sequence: CASSEAMWGGTDTQYF.

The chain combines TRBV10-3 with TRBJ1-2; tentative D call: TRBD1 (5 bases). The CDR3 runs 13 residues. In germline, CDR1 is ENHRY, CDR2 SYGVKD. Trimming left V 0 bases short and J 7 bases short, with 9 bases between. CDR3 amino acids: CAISESGVGGYTF. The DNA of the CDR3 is TGTGCCATCAGTGAGTCGGGGGTGGGTGGCTACACCTTC.

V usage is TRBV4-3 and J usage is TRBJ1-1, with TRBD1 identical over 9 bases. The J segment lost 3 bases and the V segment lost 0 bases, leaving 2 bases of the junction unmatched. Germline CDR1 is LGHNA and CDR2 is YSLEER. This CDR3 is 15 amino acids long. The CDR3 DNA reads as TGCGCCAGCAGCCAAGAGGGGACAGGGTACACTGAAGCTTTCTTT. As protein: CASSQEGTGYTEAFF.

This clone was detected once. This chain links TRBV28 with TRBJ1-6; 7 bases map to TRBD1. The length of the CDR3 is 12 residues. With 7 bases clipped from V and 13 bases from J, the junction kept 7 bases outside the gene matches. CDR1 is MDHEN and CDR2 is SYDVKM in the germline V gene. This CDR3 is CASKTGPGPLHF. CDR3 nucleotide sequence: TGTGCCAGCAAGACAGGGCCTGGGCCCCTCCACTTT. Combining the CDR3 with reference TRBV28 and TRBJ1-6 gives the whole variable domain DVKVTQSSRYLVKRTGEKVFLECVQDMDHENMFWYRQDPGLGLRLIYFSYDVKMKEKGDIPEGYSVSREKKERFSLILESASTNQTSMYLCASKTGPGPLHFGNGTRLTVT.

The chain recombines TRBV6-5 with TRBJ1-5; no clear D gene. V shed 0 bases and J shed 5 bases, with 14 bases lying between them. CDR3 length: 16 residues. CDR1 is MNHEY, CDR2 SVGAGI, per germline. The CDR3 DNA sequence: TGTGCCAGCAGTTACTCGAGAGTCTCACGGGATCAGCCCCAGCATTTT. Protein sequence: CASSYSRVSRDQPQHF.

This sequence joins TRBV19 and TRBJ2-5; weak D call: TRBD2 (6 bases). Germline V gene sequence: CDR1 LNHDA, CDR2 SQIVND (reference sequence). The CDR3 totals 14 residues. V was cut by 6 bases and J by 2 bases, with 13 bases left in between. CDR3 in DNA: TGTGCCAGTAGCGGGTGGGGGGTTCAAGAGACCCAGTACTTC. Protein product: CASSGWGVQETQYF.

This chain's CDR3 is CASSPRQGGYTF. CDR3 DNA: TGTGCCAGCAGCCCCCGACAGGGAGGCTACACCTTC. The chain is built from TRBV7-8 and TRBJ1-2, with TRBD1 identical over 7 bases. The CDR3 has 12 amino acids. CDR1 is SGHVS and CDR2 is FQNEAQ in the germline V gene. The V segment lost 5 bases and the J segment 8 bases; nucleotides outside the gene matches: 5.

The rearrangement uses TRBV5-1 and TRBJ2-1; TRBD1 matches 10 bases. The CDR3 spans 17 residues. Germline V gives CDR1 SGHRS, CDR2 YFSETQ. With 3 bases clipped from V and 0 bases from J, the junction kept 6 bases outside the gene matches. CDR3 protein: CASSSGTGDFSYNEQFF. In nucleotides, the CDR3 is TGCGCCAGCAGCTCCGGGACAGGGGATTTCTCCTACAATGAGCAGTTCTTC.

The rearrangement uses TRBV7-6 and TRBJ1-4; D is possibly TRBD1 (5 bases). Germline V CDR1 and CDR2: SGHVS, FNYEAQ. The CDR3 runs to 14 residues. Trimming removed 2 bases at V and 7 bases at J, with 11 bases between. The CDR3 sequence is CASSLYPGTEKLFF. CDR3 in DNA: TGTGCCAGCAGCTTATACCCCGGGACTGAAAAACTGTTTTTT.

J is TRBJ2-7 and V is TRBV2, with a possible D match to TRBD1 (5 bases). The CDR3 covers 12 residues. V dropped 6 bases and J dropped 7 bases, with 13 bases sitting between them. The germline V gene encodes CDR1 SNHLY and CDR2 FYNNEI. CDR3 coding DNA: TGTGCCAGCAGCCGCAGGGTGGAGGAGCAGTACTTC. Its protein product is CASSRRVEEQYF.